This entry features one T cell receptor (beta chain) sequence. The source of the sample is a study of shared clonotypes between healthy human individuals. The method was immunoSEQ multiplex PCR; TCRdb's version includes in-frame clones alone and lacks a portion of them. Counted here are about 120,000 clones, over 65% occurring once; the ten biggest clones make up about a quarter. The source of this sequence is a woman aged 25 to 39 in good health. Sequenced: memory CD8+ T cells sorted from blood. Specified subset: CD45RO+ cells pooled with CCR7-negative TemRA cells.

The CDR3 protein is CASSLATGASQETQYF. The CDR3 nucleotides are TGTGCCAGCAGCTTAGCGACAGGGGCCTCCCAAGAGACCCAGTACTTC. The chain couples TRBV7-8 to TRBJ2-5; 8 nucleotides match TRBD1. V shed 0 bases and J 1 base; nucleotides not matched to a gene: 4. Germline lookup yields CDR1 SGHVS and CDR2 FQNEAQ. CDR3 length: 16 residues.